Listed below are T cell receptor beta chains from one sample, sequenced in a study of shared clonotypes between healthy human individuals. TCRdb's copy holds only in-frame clones and misses some; the assay was immunoSEQ multiplex PCR. The table lists 2 million to 2.5 million clones, around 95% of them singletons. The sequenced material came from naive CD4+ T cells sorted from blood. These TCRs come from a man aged 18 to 29 in good health. CDR3s include the opening cysteine and the closing phenylalanine or tryptophan. Fields, in order: clone size, J gene, V gene, D gene, CDR3 protein, CDR3 DNA. The D gene is left open where the match is weak. For some rows the clone size is stated as once, few or many, or as a class when expanded; others skip it.

abundance: -
j_gene: TRBJ2-1
v_gene: TRBV14
d_gene: -
CDR3aa: CASSQRNEQFF
CDR3nt: TGTGCCAGCAGCCAAAGGAATGAGCAGTTCTTC

abundance: -
j_gene: TRBJ2-7
v_gene: TRBV4-3
d_gene: TRBD1
CDR3aa: CASSQVTGGYEQYF
CDR3nt: TGCGCCAGCAGCCAAGTCACAGGGGGCTACGAGCAGTACTTC

abundance: -
j_gene: TRBJ1-5
v_gene: TRBV18
d_gene: -
CDR3aa: CASSMDTLNQPQHF
CDR3nt: TGTGCCAGCTCAATGGACACGCTAAATCAGCCCCAGCATTTT

abundance: -
j_gene: TRBJ1-2
v_gene: TRBV9
d_gene: -
CDR3aa: CASKVSGSYGYTF
CDR3nt: TGTGCCAGCAAGGTTTCAGGGAGCTATGGCTACACCTTC

abundance: -
j_gene: TRBJ1-1
v_gene: TRBV7-9
d_gene: -
CDR3aa: CASSLGLRTPLNTEAFF
CDR3nt: TGTGCCAGCAGCTTAGGTCTACGGACACCTCTGAACACTGAAGCTTTCTTT

abundance: -
j_gene: TRBJ2-1
v_gene: TRBV30
d_gene: -
CDR3aa: CAWKLKGNEQFF
CDR3nt: TGTGCCTGGAAACTCAAAGGCAATGAGCAGTTCTTC

abundance: once
j_gene: TRBJ1-3
v_gene: TRBV7-8
d_gene: -
CDR3aa: CASSLESAFFSGNTIYF
CDR3nt: TGTGCCAGCAGCTTAGAGTCAGCTTTTTTCTCTGGAAACACCATATATTTT

abundance: -
j_gene: TRBJ2-7
v_gene: TRBV30
d_gene: -
CDR3aa: CAWSPNNYEQYF
CDR3nt: TGTGCCTGGAGTCCGAACAACTACGAGCAGTACTTC

abundance: -
j_gene: TRBJ1-3
v_gene: TRBV9
d_gene: -
CDR3aa: CASSVGPGQGNTIYF
CDR3nt: TGTGCCAGCAGCGTAGGCCCAGGACAAGGAAACACCATATATTTT

abundance: -
j_gene: TRBJ2-5
v_gene: TRBV6-4
d_gene: -
CDR3aa: CASSDTPLPQETQYF
CDR3nt: TGTGCCAGCAGTGACACCCCCTTGCCCCAAGAGACCCAGTACTTC

abundance: once
j_gene: TRBJ2-2
v_gene: TRBV10-3
d_gene: TRBD1
CDR3aa: CAIGTENTGELFF
CDR3nt: TGTGCCATCGGGACAGAAAACACCGGGGAGCTGTTTTTT

abundance: -
j_gene: TRBJ2-1
v_gene: TRBV9
d_gene: -
CDR3aa: CASSVRTGTSFPYNEQFF
CDR3nt: TGTGCCAGCAGCGTACGAACCGGGACTTCCTTTCCCTACAATGAGCAGTTCTTC

abundance: -
j_gene: TRBJ2-2
v_gene: TRBV4-1
d_gene: TRBD1
CDR3aa: CASSYGDRETGELFF
CDR3nt: TGCGCCAGCAGCTACGGGGACAGGGAAACCGGGGAGCTGTTTTTT

abundance: -
j_gene: TRBJ2-1
v_gene: TRBV7-2
d_gene: TRBD2
CDR3aa: CASSPAGGEQFF
CDR3nt: TGTGCCAGCAGCCCAGCGGGAGGCGAGCAGTTCTTC